This T cell receptor beta chain was retrieved from a study of blood T cell repertoires in COVID-19. The V end was cut by 3 bases, the J end by 2 bases, with 7 bases between. CDR3 length: 13 residues. Germline assignment: CDR1 MNHEY and CDR2 SMNVEV (reference sequence). This table comes from immunoSEQ multiplex PCR, and its TCRdb copy is limited to in-frame clones, with some not included. The table lists 350,000 to 450,000 clones, about four fifths of them singletons. J is TRBJ1-2 and V is TRBV27; D remains unclear. The sample taken for sequencing was PBMCs or T cells enriched from blood (not recorded which). This TCR came from a woman in her forties or fifties who had recovered from COVID-19. This CDR3 is CASSFRENYGYTF. CDR3 coding DNA: TGTGCCAGCAGTTTTCGTGAGAACTATGGCTACACCTTC.